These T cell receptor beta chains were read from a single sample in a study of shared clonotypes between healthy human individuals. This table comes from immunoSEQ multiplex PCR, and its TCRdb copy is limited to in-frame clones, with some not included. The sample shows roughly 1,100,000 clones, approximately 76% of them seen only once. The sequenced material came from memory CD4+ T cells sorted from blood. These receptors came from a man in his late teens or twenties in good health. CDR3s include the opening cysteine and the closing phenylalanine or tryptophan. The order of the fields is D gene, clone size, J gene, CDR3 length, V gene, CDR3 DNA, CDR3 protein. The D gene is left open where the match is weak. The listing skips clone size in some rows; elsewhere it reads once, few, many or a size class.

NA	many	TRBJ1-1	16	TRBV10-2	TGCGCCAGCAGTGATGGTCGGGGGCGTGGGAACACTGAAGCTTTCTTT	CASSDGRGRGNTEAFF
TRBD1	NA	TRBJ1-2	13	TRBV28	TGTGCCAGCAGTCTGACAGGGGAGTATGGCTACACCTTC	CASSLTGEYGYTF
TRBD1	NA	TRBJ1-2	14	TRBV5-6	TGTGCCAGCAGCTTGGGGCAGGGGGCGGGGAGATACACCTTC	CASSLGQGAGRYTF
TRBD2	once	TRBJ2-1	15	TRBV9	TGTGCCAGCAGCCCAGACGCGGGAGTCTACGATGAGCAGTTCTTC	CASSPDAGVYDEQFF
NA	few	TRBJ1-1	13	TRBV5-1	TGCGCCAGCAGCTTGATGCATAACACTGAAGCTTTCTTT	CASSLMHNTEAFF
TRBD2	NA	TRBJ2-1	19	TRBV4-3	TGCGCCAGCAGCGAACTTAGGCTAGCGGGCCCTAGCTCCTACAATGAGCAGTTCTTC	CASSELRLAGPSSYNEQFF
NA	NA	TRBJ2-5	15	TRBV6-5	TGTGCCAGCAGTTACGGCGCAGGGCCCCTGTGGACCCAGTACTTC	CASSYGAGPLWTQYF
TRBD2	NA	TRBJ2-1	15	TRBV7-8	TGTGCCAGCAGCTACACGTCGCGGGGGGGGAATGAGCAGTTCTTC	CASSYTSRGGNEQFF
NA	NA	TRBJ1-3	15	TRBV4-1	TGCGCCACCTCCAGGGGCCTAAGCTCTGGAAACACCATATATTTT	CATSRGLSSGNTIYF
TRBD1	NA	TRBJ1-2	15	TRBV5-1	TGCGCCAGCACCCCAGGACAGGGCCCTGGCTATGGCTACACCTTC	CASTPGQGPGYGYTF
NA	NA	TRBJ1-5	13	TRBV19	TGTGCCAGTAAAGGGTGGAGCAATCAGCCCCAGCATTTT	CASKGWSNQPQHF
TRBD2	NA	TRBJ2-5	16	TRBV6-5	TGTGCCAGCAGTTACAGTGGAGCGGGAGATTTGGAGACCCAGTACTTC	CASSYSGAGDLETQYF
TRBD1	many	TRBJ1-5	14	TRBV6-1	TGTGCCAGCAGTGACCGACAGGGGCTCGAGCCCCAGCATTTT	CASSDRQGLEPQHF
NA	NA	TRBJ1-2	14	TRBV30	TGTGCCTGGAGTGTACGGGGTTTTGGGTATGGCTACACCTTC	CAWSVRGFGYGYTF
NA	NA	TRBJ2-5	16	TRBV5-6	TGTGCCAGCAGCTTTAGGGTGGGGACTGCAAGAGAGACCCAGTACTTC	CASSFRVGTARETQYF
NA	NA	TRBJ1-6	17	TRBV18	TGTGCCAGCTCCCAAAACGTCCAGGGTTCGTATAATTCACCCCTCCACTTT	CASSQNVQGSYNSPLHF
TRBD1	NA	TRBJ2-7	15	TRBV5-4	TGTGCCAGCAGCTACCCCGGGACAGGGCTCTCCGAGCAGTACTTC	CASSYPGTGLSEQYF
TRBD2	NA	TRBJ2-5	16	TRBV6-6	TGTGCCAGCAGTTACTTCACTAGCGGGAGGGGAGAGACCCAGTACTTC	CASSYFTSGRGETQYF
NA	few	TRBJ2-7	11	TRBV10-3	TGTGCCATCATGGCCTCCTACGAGCAGTACTTC	CAIMASYEQYF
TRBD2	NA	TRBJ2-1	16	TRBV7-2	TGTGCCAGCAGCCAAGGGGGACTAGCGGGGACGGGTGAGCAGTTCTTC	CASSQGGLAGTGEQFF
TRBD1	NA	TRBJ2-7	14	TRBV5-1	TGCGCCAGCAGCTTAGGGACAGGGAACAACGAGCAGTACTTC	CASSLGTGNNEQYF
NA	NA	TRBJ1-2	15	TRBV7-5	TGTGCCAGAAGCCCTAAGAAAACAGGGGCCAGAGGCTACACCTTC	CARSPKKTGARGYTF
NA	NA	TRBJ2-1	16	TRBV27	TGTGCCAGCAGTTTGGTCGGAGGGGGGTCCTACAATGAGCAGTTCTTC	CASSLVGGGSYNEQFF
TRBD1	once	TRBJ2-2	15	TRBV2	TGTGCCAGCAGTATCGGACAGGGGGCACCCGGGGAGCTGTTTTTT	CASSIGQGAPGELFF
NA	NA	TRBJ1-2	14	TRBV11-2	TGTGCCAGCAGCTTTACGGGGGCTAACTATGGCTACACCTTC	CASSFTGANYGYTF
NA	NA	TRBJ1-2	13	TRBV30	TGTGCCTGGAGTCGGGACTCGAACTATGGCTACACCTTC	CAWSRDSNYGYTF
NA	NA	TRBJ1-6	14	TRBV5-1	TGCGCCAGCAGCATCGACCCGGCGGTTTCACCCCTCCACTTT	CASSIDPAVSPLHF
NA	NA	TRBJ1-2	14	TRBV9	TGTGCCAGCAGCGCGAGAGACGTCGGCTATGGCTACACCTTC	CASSARDVGYGYTF
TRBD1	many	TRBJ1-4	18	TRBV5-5	TGTGCCAGCAGCTTGGAGGCAGCGAGGGGGCGATCTAATGAAAAACTGTTTTTT	CASSLEAARGRSNEKLFF
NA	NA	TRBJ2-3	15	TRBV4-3	TGCGCCAGCAGCCCGACCTCTTTCCCCACAGATACGCAGTATTTT	CASSPTSFPTDTQYF
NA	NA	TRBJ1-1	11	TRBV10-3	TGTGCCATCAGGGGGGGCACTGAAGCTTTCTTT	CAIRGGTEAFF
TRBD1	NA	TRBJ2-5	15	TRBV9	TGTGCCAGCAGCGGACAGGGCAGATCTCAAGAGACCCAGTACTTC	CASSGQGRSQETQYF
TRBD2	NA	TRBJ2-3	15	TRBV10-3	TGTGCCACCAGGGGACTAGCGGGAGGGGGGAATACGCAGTATTTT	CATRGLAGGGNTQYF
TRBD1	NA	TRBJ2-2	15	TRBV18	TGTGCCAGCTCCCTCGACAGGGTGAACACCGGGGAGCTGTTTTTT	CASSLDRVNTGELFF
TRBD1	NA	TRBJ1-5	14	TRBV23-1	TGCGCCAGCATTCCCCGGGACAGGGGACAGCCCCAGCATTTT	CASIPRDRGQPQHF
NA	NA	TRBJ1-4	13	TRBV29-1	TGCAGCGTTCGACGACAGGTTGGTGAAAAACTGTTTTTT	CSVRRQVGEKLFF
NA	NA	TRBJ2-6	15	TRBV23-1	TGCGCCCGGCTGTTATGGGGGGCTGGAGCCAACGTCCTGACTTTC	CARLLWGAGANVLTF
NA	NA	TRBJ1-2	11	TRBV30	TGTGCCTGGGGCAGGGGAGATGGCTACACCTTC	CAWGRGDGYTF
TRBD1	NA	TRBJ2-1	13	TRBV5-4	TGTGCCACTTGGGACAGGGTTAACAATGAGCAGTTCTTC	CATWDRVNNEQFF
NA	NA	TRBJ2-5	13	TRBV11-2	TGTGCCAGCAGGTCTACGCGGATGGAGACCCAGTACTTC	CASRSTRMETQYF
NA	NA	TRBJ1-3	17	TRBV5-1	TGCGCCAGCCGCAAAGGGGACTTAGGAACTACTTGGAACACCATATATTTT	CASRKGDLGTTWNTIYF
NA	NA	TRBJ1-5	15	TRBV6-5	TGTGCCAGCAGTTACGGGGCAGGGAGCAATCAGCCCCAGCATTTT	CASSYGAGSNQPQHF
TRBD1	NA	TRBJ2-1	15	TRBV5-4	TGTGCCAGCCTCGCCGGGACAGGGGTTCAAAGTGAGCAGTTCTTC	CASLAGTGVQSEQFF
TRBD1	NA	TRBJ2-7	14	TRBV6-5	TGTGCCAGCAGTTTCACAGGGGGCCCCTACGAGCAGTACTTC	CASSFTGGPYEQYF
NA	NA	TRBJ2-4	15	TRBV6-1	TGTGCCAGCAGTGAAAATCAGGTAGCCAAAAACATTCAGTACTTC	CASSENQVAKNIQYF
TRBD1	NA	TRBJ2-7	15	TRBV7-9	TGTGCCAGCAGCATGGCCGGGACAGGGGACCGAGAGCAGTACTTC	CASSMAGTGDREQYF
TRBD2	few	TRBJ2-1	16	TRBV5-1	TGCGCCAGCAGCTTAGCCGGACTAGCGGGCGTAAATGAGCAGTTCTTC	CASSLAGLAGVNEQFF
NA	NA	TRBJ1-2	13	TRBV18	TGTGCCAGCTCCCCCACCCGGGACTATGGCTACACCTTC	CASSPTRDYGYTF
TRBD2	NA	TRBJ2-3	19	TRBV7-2	TGTGCCAGCAGTCTAGCGGGGGCTAGCGGGAGGGTTAGGGCAGATACGCAGTATTTT	CASSLAGASGRVRADTQYF
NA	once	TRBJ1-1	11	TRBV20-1	TGCAGTGGGGCGTTGGGGGTAGAAGCTTTCTTT	CSGALGVEAFF
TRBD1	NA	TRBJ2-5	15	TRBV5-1	TGCGCCAGCAGAGGTCAGGGGGCTCGCCAAGAGACCCAGTACTTC	CASRGQGARQETQYF
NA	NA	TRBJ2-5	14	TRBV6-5	TGTGCCAGCAGTTACTCTACCCGTCAAGAGACCCAGTACTTC	CASSYSTRQETQYF
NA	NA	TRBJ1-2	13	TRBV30	TGTGCCGCCCCTCGCCAAGGCCTAGAGGGCTACACCTTC	CAAPRQGLEGYTF
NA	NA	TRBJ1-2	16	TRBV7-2	TGTGCCAGCAGCTTAAGTCGGGCAACGACGGCGTCTGGCTACACCTTC	CASSLSRATTASGYTF
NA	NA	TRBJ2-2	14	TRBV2	TGTGCCAGCATGCAGGAAGGGATCACCGGGGAGCTGTTTTTT	CASMQEGITGELFF
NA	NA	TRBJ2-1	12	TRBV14	TGTGCCAGCAGCCAACAAGTCTATGAGCAGTTCTTC	CASSQQVYEQFF
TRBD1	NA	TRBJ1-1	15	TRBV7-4	TGTGCCAGCAGCTGCCCCGACAGGGTGAACACTGAAGCTTTCTTT	CASSCPDRVNTEAFF